Shown below are 20 T cell receptor beta chains from a single sample sequenced in a study of blood T cell repertoires in COVID-19. TCRdb keeps only in-frame clones here, not all; method: immunoSEQ multiplex PCR. The table has about 370,000 clones, roughly nine tenths seen once; the top ten hold about 1%. The sample was PBMCs or T cells enriched from blood (not recorded which). These receptors all stem from a young man who had recovered from COVID-19.

The chain carries TRBV5-1 and TRBJ1-5; maybe TRBD1 (6 bases). The germline V and J ends were trimmed by 0 bases and 2 bases, with 9 bases remaining between them. Germline V gene lookup returns CDR1 SGHRS and CDR2 YFSETQ. This CDR3 comprises 15 residues. CDR3 in DNA: TGCGCCAGCAGCTTGGAAGGGGGAGGCAATCAGCCCCAGCATTTT. Protein sequence: CASSLEGGGNQPQHF.

The chain couples TRBV28 to TRBJ1-2; 10 nucleotides agree with TRBD1. The J segment lost 8 bases and the V segment lost 5 bases, leaving 17 bases of the junction unmatched. Germline V CDR1 and CDR2: MDHEN, SYDVKM. The CDR3 is 17 amino acids. CDR3 DNA sequence: TGTGCCAGCAGTCCTAACTCGTGGGGACAGGGGAGAGGCGGCTACACCTTC. It codes for CASSPNSWGQGRGGYTF.

V is TRBV28 and J is TRBJ2-5, with D perhaps TRBD1 (5 bases). Germline-derived CDR1 and CDR2 are MDHEN and SYDVKM. Trimming stripped 5 bases from V and 10 bases from J, with 11 bases between. This CDR3 region has 11 residues. The CDR3: CASSRSRGQYF. For the CDR3, the DNA is TGTGCCAGCAGTCGATCTAGGGGCCAGTACTTC.

DNA for the CDR3: TGTGCCAGCGGGGCACCCATGAACACTGAAGCTTTCTTT. Translating gives CASGAPMNTEAFF. The V call is TRBV7-9, the J call TRBJ1-1, with a tentative D call TRBD1 (5 bases). Germline assignment: CDR1 SEHNR and CDR2 FQNEAQ (reference sequence). The V and J ends lost 8 bases and 0 bases respectively, with 10 bases between them. The CDR3 contains 13 residues.

The chain is built from TRBV7-9 and TRBJ1-3; D remains ambiguous. Germline V lookup: CDR1 SEHNR, CDR2 FQNEAQ (reference sequence). This CDR3 is built from 13 residues. The germline V and J ends were trimmed by 1 base and 8 bases, with 9 bases remaining between them. As DNA, the CDR3 is TGTGCCAGCAGCTTAGTGTCCGGTTACACCATATATTTT. Protein product: CASSLVSGYTIYF.

This chain connects TRBV15 to TRBJ2-1; D is ambiguous. V dropped 4 bases and J dropped 1 base, with 5 bases sitting between them. Germline V gene sequence: CDR1 LNHNV, CDR2 YYDKDF (reference sequence). The CDR3 loop spans 13 amino acids. CDR3 bases: TGTGCCACCAGCACGGGTTCCTACAATGAGCAGTTCTTC. It yields the protein CATSTGSYNEQFF.

V gene TRBV24-1 combines with J gene TRBJ2-3, with TRBD2 matching over 7 bases. Germline CDR1 and CDR2: KGHDR and SFDVKD. This CDR3 region has 16 residues. The ends lost 3 bases at V and 2 bases at J; junction bases unmatched: 7. The CDR3 bases are TGTGCCACCAGTGATCTCCCTAGCGGATACACAGATACGCAGTATTTT. It encodes CATSDLPSGYTDTQYF.

J is TRBJ2-5 and V is TRBV23-1, with a tentative D call TRBD1 (5 bases). TRBV23-1 is recorded as an ORF, its role being uncertain. CDR3 size: 15 residues. Between the trimmed V and J ends, which lost 3 bases and 2 bases, there was a span of 13 bases. The CDR3 nucleotides are TGCGCCAGCAGTCATATTAGGTCAGGGCAAGAGACCCAGTACTTC. Translation gives CASSHIRSGQETQYF.

V is TRBV21-1 and J is TRBJ1-1; the D call TRBD1 from the table was never checked on the DNA. TRBV21-1 is reported as a pseudogene. The CDR3 is 15 residues long. CDR3 in DNA: TGTGCCAGCAGCAATCCCGCCCCCCAGGATACTGAAGCTTTCTTT. This encodes CASSNPAPQDTEAFF.

The chain uses TRBV10-3 and TRBJ1-1, with a possible D match to TRBD1 (5 bases). The V end lost 3 bases, the J end lost 6 bases, and 11 bases lay between the germline ends. CDR3 length: 13 amino acids. Germline lookup yields CDR1 ENHRY and CDR2 SYGVKD. The CDR3 sequence is CAISDHRQPEAFF. The DNA of the CDR3 is TGTGCCATCAGTGATCACCGACAGCCTGAAGCTTTCTTT.

The chain uses TRBV5-5 and TRBJ2-2; 10 nucleotides line up with TRBD2. Germline lookup yields CDR1 SGHKS and CDR2 YYEKEE (reference sequence). This CDR3 has 17 amino acids. V shed 0 bases, J shed 0 bases, and the junction held 2 bases outside the gene matches. Here the CDR3 reads CASSLDLAGANTGELFF. CDR3 nucleotides: TGTGCCAGCAGCTTGGACCTAGCGGGGGCGAACACCGGGGAGCTGTTTTTT.

V usage is TRBV5-6 and J usage is TRBJ1-2; TRBD1 is a possible D gene (6 bases). This CDR3 is built from 12 residues. Trimming shortened V by 3 bases and J by 8 bases, and 11 bases separated the two germline ends. Germline values: CDR1 SGHDT, CDR2 YYEEEE. The chain's CDR3 is CASSSTGLGYTF. The CDR3 DNA is TGTGCCAGCAGCTCTACAGGGCTCGGCTACACCTTC.

J is TRBJ2-5 and V is TRBV28; a possible D gene is TRBD1 (6 bases). CDR3 size: 17 residues. V was trimmed by 6 bases and J by 5 bases, leaving 25 bases between them. Germline loops: CDR1 MDHEN, CDR2 SYDVKM. CDR3 amino acids: CASRRRYTGTLGETQYF. Written as DNA, the CDR3 is TGTGCCAGCAGACGCAGGTACACAGGGACCCTGGGGGAGACCCAGTACTTC.

This chain joins TRBV7-6 and TRBJ1-5; D remains ambiguous. Trimming stripped 1 base from V and 5 bases from J, with 9 bases between. The CDR3 loop spans 14 amino acids. Germline CDR1 is SGHVS and CDR2 is FNYEAQ. The CDR3 region has the DNA TGTGCCAGCAGCTTAGGGCCCAATCATCAGCCCCAGCATTTT. It translates to CASSLGPNHQPQHF.

The chain combines TRBV28 with TRBJ2-7; the D is unclear. The germline gives CDR1 MDHEN, CDR2 SYDVKM. The ends were cut back, 6 bases at V and 7 bases at J, with 16 bases in the middle. There are 13 residues in the CDR3. The CDR3 DNA reads TGTGCCAGCAGACCGGGTCCAGAGAAGGAGCAGTACTTC. It encodes CASRPGPEKEQYF.

The chain is built from TRBV19 and TRBJ2-3; TRBD2 aligns across 14 bases. Germline V lookup: CDR1 LNHDA, CDR2 SQIVND (reference sequence). The CDR3 contains 17 residues. With V trimmed by 5 bases and J by 2 bases, 6 bases remained unmatched. CDR3 DNA: TGTGCCAGTAGTGCCGGGACTAGCGGGAGCCACACAGATACGCAGTATTTT. This gives the protein CASSAGTSGSHTDTQYF.

This clone was seen only once. V gene TRBV5-8 combines with J gene TRBJ1-3; 7 nucleotides agree with TRBD1. The CDR3 is 16 residues long. V lost 2 bases and J lost 0; bases outside the gene matches: 5. The germline V gene has CDR1 SGHTS and CDR2 YDEGEE. Written as DNA, the CDR3 is TGTGCCAGCAGCTTAGGGACAGCGCGCTCTGGAAACACCATATATTTT. This translates into CASSLGTARSGNTIYF. The entire variable domain, with the rest obtained from reference TRBV5-8 and TRBJ1-3, is as follows: EAGVTQSPTHLIKTRGQQATLRCSPISGHTSVYWYQQALGLGLQFLLWYDEGEERNRGNFPPRFSGRQFPNYSSELNVNALELEDSALYLCASSLGTARSGNTIYFGEGSWLTVV.

This chain uses TRBV28 with TRBJ2-7, with 7 bases matching TRBD2. Germline V gene data show CDR1 as MDHEN and CDR2 as SYDVKM. This CDR3 comprises 13 residues. V lost 10 bases to trimming and J lost 7 bases; unmatched junction nucleotides: 13. The CDR3 DNA is TGTGCCACCCGACCGGGAGGCCGGGGGGAGCAGTACTTC. Amino acid sequence: CATRPGGRGEQYF.

Note on this clone: It is unclear where the CDR3 begins or ends on the DNA, so no DNA is shown, and the CDR3 is as TCRdb lists it. V is TRBV27 and J is TRBJ1-2. Looked up from germline, CDR1 is MNHEY and CDR2 is SMNVEV (reference sequence). The CDR3 has 15 residues if both end residues are counted. This CDR3 reads CASSLGMGVNYGYTF.

This clone appeared a few times. The chain recombines TRBV3-1 (or the pseudogene TRBV3-2) with TRBJ2-1; D might be TRBD1 (5 bases). This CDR3 spans 11 amino acids. CDR1 is LGHDT, CDR2 YNNKEL, per germline (reference sequence). Deletions cut 1 base from V and 11 bases from J, with 6 bases between. CDR3 nucleotides: TGTGCCAGCAGCCAAGGACAGAAGCAGTTCTTC. Protein: CASSQGQKQFF.